This paragraph reports one T cell receptor (beta chain). Its target antigen remains unknown. No qualities accompany the bases; no much larger clone lies one base away. This specimen belongs to a study of blood T cell repertoires in COVID-19 (dated by TCRdb to about 2020). For the study in its entirety: The collaborator samples originated in the United States, Italy and Spain and spanned the acute and convalescent phases of COVID-19. The material from the prospective study consisted of cDNA or gDNA derived from T cells, B-cell-depleted T cells, or PBMCs. Deeply sampled blood TCRbeta repertoires from subjects exposed to, actively infected with, or recovered from COVID-19 were included in the dataset. The repertoires were released in a freely available public database meant as a resource for research on the immune response to SARS-CoV-2. Samples were obtained from the ongoing ImmuneRACE study (first 160 participants) and from 1,200 or so subjects provided by 6 global collaborators. Sample metadata almost always included a de-identified subject ID, COVID-19 status, age in years and sex. Where HLA class I and class II types were available, the types were taken from metadata supplied by the sample provider, not from assay-based typing.

Paper-wide results and their limitations: The quantity of clinical and demographic metadata differed by source and by participant and was supplied without curation.

Trimming takes 6 bases off V and 7 bases off J; junction bases not matched to a gene: 7. Spanning cysteine to phenylalanine, the CDR3 consists of 15 amino acids. Only CDR3 DNA remains: 45 bases, in frame from the first base. CDR1 and CDR2 are drawn from the germline V gene: KGHSH, LQKENI. Enrolling through a virtual design, the prospective study's participants ranged in age from about 18 to 89 years and lived across 24 United States geographic areas. To assign participants to cohorts, the prospective study relied on clinical history that participants themselves reported in a screening survey and a study questionnaire. Recovered participants in ImmuneRACE Cohort 3 were defined by two consecutive negative NP/OP PCR tests, clearance by a healthcare professional, or resolution of symptoms. Mobile phlebotomists in the prospective study collected whole blood, serum and a nasopharyngeal or oropharyngeal swab from every participant. Additional blood draws and questionnaires over an approximately two-month period could optionally be provided by prospective study participants. Prospective study blood samples were shipped either frozen or at room temperature before DNA extraction.

TCRbeta CDR3 regions were amplified from genomic DNA using the immunoSEQ Assay, a bias-controlled multiplex PCR. The study's own analysis went as follows. The number of nucleated cells in each sample was estimated from the amplification of reference gene primers within the assay. To quantify the absolute abundance of each unique TCRbeta CDR3 rearrangement, sequence reads were collapsed and filtered. Productive Simpson clonality was computed per sample as the square root of Simpson's diversity index over productive rearrangements. Imported from immuneACCESS, the table was reduced by TCRdb to in-frame sequences with V and J called. These copies leave out some clones; in studies compared against another copy, an unresolved V gene accounts for under half, and the cause of the remainder is not known. The DNA was the basis for D and trimming; V, J and clone size are from that table. In this sample the table shows more than 400,000 clones, 90% of which occur a single time. The top ten clones comprise more than 0.55% of the sample.

This clonotype was sampled from a man in his late teens or twenties who had recovered from COVID-19. Sequenced material: PBMCs or T cells enriched from blood (not recorded which). The chain employs TRBV18 and TRBJ2-1; TRBD2 aligns with 12 central bases. This receptor has the CDR3 CASSPLAGGPNEQFF. The bases read TGTGCCAGCTCCCCCCTAGCGGGGGGGCCAAATGAGCAGTTCTTC.